These 7 T cell receptor beta chains share one sample of origin, sequenced in a study of T cell responses to AZD1222 COVID-19 vaccine. Sequencing used immunoSEQ multiplex PCR; TCRdb keeps in-frame clones, though not all of them. Of around 140,000 clones listed, approximately 90% are singletons. The input for sequencing was peripheral blood, taken 28 days after the second AZD1222 dose. The receptors stem from an adult who received the AZD1222 COVID-19 vaccine.

The V gene is TRBV25-1, the J gene TRBJ2-5; D is uncertain. V was clipped by 6 bases and J by 2 bases, with 7 bases between them. The CDR3 loop spans 12 amino acids. Germline-derived CDR1 and CDR2 are MGHDK and SYGVNS. CDR3 sequence reads: CASRALQETQYF. As DNA, the CDR3 is TGTGCCAGCAGAGCGTTACAAGAGACCCAGTACTTC. The full variable domain, its missing parts supplied by reference TRBV25-1 and TRBJ2-5, is EADIYQTPRYLVIGTGKKITLECSQTMGHDKMYWYQQDPGMELHLIHYSYGVNSTEKGDLSSESTVSRIRTEHFPLTLESARPSHTSQYLCASRALQETQYFGPGTRLLVL.

For the CDR3, the DNA is TGTGCCAGCAGTCCCTTAACAGGGGGCGCTCCCTCTGGGGCCAACGTCCTGACTTTC. Amino acids: CASSPLTGGAPSGANVLTF. The chain has TRBV28 and TRBJ2-6, with 9 bases aligning to TRBD1. In germline, CDR1 is MDHEN, CDR2 SYDVKM. The V segment lost 5 bases and the J segment 0 bases; nucleotides outside the gene matches: 11. The CDR3 sequence is 19 residues long.

V and J are TRBV7-6 and TRBJ1-1, with 7 bases lining up with TRBD1. V trimming: 5 bases; J trimming: 5 bases; junction bases outside the gene matches: 11. Germline CDR1 SGHVS, CDR2 FNYEAQ. This CDR3 spans 15 amino acids. The CDR3 DNA reads TGTGCCAGCAGCGTTTCAGGGGGGGACGTGACTGAAGCTTTCTTT. Protein product: CASSVSGGDVTEAFF. The whole variable domain, filled in from reference TRBV7-6 and TRBJ1-1, reads GAGVSQSPRYKVTKRGQDVALRCDPISGHVSLYWYRQALGQGPEFLTYFNYEAQQDKSGLPNDRFSAERPEGSISTLTIQRTEQRDSAMYRCASSVSGGDVTEAFFGQGTRLTVV.

The rearrangement joins TRBV11-2 to TRBJ1-6, with 7 positions matching TRBD1. With 5 bases clipped from V and 5 bases from J, the junction kept 3 bases outside the gene matches. The germline V gene encodes CDR1 SGHAT and CDR2 FQNNGV. This CDR3 has 14 residues. This chain's CDR3 is CASSRTGDNSPLHF. CDR3 bases: TGTGCCAGCAGCCGGACAGGAGATAATTCACCCCTCCACTTT.

In the case of this clone: Other DNA sequences of this sample code for an identical CDR3. The chain joins TRBV27 to TRBJ2-7; D ambiguous. This CDR3 has 13 amino acids. The germline gives CDR1 MNHEY, CDR2 SMNVEV (reference sequence). V was clipped by 0 bases and J by 2 bases, with 5 bases between them. The CDR3 here is CASSLSVAYEQYF. The CDR3 DNA reads TGTGCCAGCAGTTTATCGGTCGCCTACGAGCAGTACTTC.

This chain uses TRBV27 with TRBJ2-3; the D is unclear. CDR1 is MNHEY, CDR2 SMNVEV, per germline (reference sequence). V dropped 5 bases and J dropped 2 bases, with 20 bases sitting between them. This CDR3 has 17 amino acids. This CDR3 is CASSIHPSLAATDTQYF. The CDR3 DNA reads as TGTGCCAGCAGTATTCATCCCAGCTTAGCAGCCACAGATACGCAGTATTTT.

This sequence joins TRBV28 and TRBJ1-2; D uncertain. CDR1 MDHEN and CDR2 SYDVKM come from the germline V gene. Between the trimmed V and J ends, which lost 4 bases and 2 bases, there was a span of 14 bases. The CDR3 sequence is 15 residues long. The DNA for the CDR3 is TGTGCCAGCAGTTCCCAGGAGGGATTCAACTATGGCTACACCTTC. Translating gives CASSSQEGFNYGYTF.